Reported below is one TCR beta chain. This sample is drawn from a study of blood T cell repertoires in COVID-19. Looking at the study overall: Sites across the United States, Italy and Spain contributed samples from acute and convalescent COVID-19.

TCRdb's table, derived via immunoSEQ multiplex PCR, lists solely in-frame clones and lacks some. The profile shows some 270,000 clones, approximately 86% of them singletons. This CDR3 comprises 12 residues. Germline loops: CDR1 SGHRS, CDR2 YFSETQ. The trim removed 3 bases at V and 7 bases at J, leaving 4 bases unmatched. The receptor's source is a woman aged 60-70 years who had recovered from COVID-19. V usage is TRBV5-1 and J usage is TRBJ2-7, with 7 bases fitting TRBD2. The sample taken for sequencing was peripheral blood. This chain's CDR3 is CASSWDYGEQYF. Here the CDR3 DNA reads TGCGCCAGCAGCTGGGACTATGGGGAGCAGTACTTC. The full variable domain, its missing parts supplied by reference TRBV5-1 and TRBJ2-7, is KAGVTQTPRYLIKTRGQQVTLSCSPISGHRSVSWYQQTPGQGLQFLFEYFSETQRNKGNFPGRFSGRQFSNSRSEMNVSTLELGDSALYLCASSWDYGEQYFGPGTRLTVT.